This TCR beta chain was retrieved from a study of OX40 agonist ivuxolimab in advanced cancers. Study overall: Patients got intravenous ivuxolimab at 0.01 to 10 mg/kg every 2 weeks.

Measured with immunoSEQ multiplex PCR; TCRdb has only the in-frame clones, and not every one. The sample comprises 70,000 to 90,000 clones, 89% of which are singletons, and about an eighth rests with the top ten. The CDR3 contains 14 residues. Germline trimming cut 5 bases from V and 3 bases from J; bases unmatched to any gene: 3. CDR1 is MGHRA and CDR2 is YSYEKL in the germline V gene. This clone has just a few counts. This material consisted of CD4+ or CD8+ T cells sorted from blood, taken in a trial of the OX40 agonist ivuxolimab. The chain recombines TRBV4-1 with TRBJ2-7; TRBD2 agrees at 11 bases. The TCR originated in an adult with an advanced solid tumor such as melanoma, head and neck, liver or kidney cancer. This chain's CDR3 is CASSRGLAVYEQYF. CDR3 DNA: TGCGCCAGCAGCAGGGGACTAGCGGTCTACGAGCAGTACTTC.